The rows below give T cell receptor beta chains drawn from one sample of a study of monozygotic twins with inflammatory bowel disease. TCRdb re-called the 5' RACE reads; every CDR3 protein appears as one record, without DNA. The sample totals under 150,000 distinct CDR3 sequences; its top ten clones hold 2.4%. Sequencing used blood. These receptors were collected from a human donor with ulcerative colitis or Crohn's disease, or a healthy co-twin of an affected twin (not recorded which). Each CDR3 is given with its conserved first and last residue.

v_gene	j_gene	CDR3aa
TRBV11-2	TRBJ2-1	CASSRGESSYNEQFF
TRBV18	TRBJ1-6	CASSPGTGPGNSPLHF
TRBV5-1	TRBJ2-7	CASSTSRQGLVGKSYEQYF
TRBV6-4	TRBJ2-1	CASSRSGRSSYNEQFF
TRBV28	TRBJ2-5	CASTLRGGWETQYF
TRBV4-3	TRBJ1-2	CASSPTGRDGYTF
TRBV7-3	TRBJ2-1	CASSNLGTSGNNEQFF
TRBV7-2	TRBJ1-6	CASRSTERSPLHF
TRBV11-2	TRBJ2-7	CASSPGTATGEQYF
TRBV7-9	TRBJ2-1	CASSLGDRYNEQFF
TRBV9	TRBJ1-3	CASHRDGSSGNTIYF
TRBV7-2	TRBJ2-1	CASSLMNYQGTNEQFF
TRBV6-2/TRBV6-3	TRBJ2-1	CASTPGGAGYNEQFF
TRBV6-1	TRBJ2-4	CASSQQGGGKNIQYF
TRBV7-3	TRBJ2-3	CASSLGIGSGADTQYF
TRBV11-2	TRBJ2-7	CASSLRVSQSYEQYF
TRBV5-5	TRBJ2-2	CASRPSGNTGELFF
TRBV11-2	TRBJ2-7	CASSSGGGTGTYEQYF
TRBV5-1	TRBJ1-5	CASSPLGAGREPQHF
TRBV5-1	TRBJ2-4	CASSLDGGNIQYF
TRBV27	TRBJ2-1	CASSPGGPITNEQFF
TRBV19	TRBJ2-3	CASSIEVFRGQSDTQYF
TRBV18	TRBJ1-1	CASSPPFMGLNTEAFF
TRBV19	TRBJ2-7	CASSPSGPGDEQYF
TRBV20-1	TRBJ2-3	CSARDAVPDTQYF
TRBV5-1	TRBJ1-3	CASSSWGGSGNTIYF
TRBV19	TRBJ2-3	CASGRGRTDTQYF
TRBV5-1	TRBJ2-1	CASSVRTVGGNEQFF
TRBV5-1	TRBJ1-1	CASSLSPGDTEAFF
TRBV20-1	TRBJ2-7	CSARGVHRGLRYEQYF
TRBV5-6	TRBJ2-7	CASSLALRGLYEQYF
TRBV28	TRBJ1-6	CASRPPVGSYNSPLHF
TRBV14	TRBJ1-1	CASSPGQGRSGNRNTEAFF
TRBV4-1	TRBJ1-5	CASSQAITYQPQHF
TRBV19	TRBJ2-7	CASSSGGTYEQYF
TRBV20-1	TRBJ1-3	CSAQTVARNTIYF
TRBV6-5	TRBJ2-1	CASGSGQAVYNEQFF
TRBV5-1	TRBJ2-2	CASSSDGQGITGELFF
TRBV12-3/TRBV12-4	TRBJ2-5	CASSIRQGETQYF
TRBV7-2	TRBJ2-2	CASSPPGGMNTGELFF
TRBV5-1	TRBJ2-3	CASSGGLAGFTDTQYF
TRBV4-3	TRBJ1-4	CASSHEGDEKLFF
TRBV19	TRBJ2-1	CASSFGRSYNEQFF
TRBV7-9	TRBJ2-7	CASKNQGGHEQYF
TRBV20-1	TRBJ2-3	CSARGFGAHRGTDTQYF
TRBV5-1	TRBJ1-2	CASTPRGADDYGYTF
TRBV12-3/TRBV12-4	TRBJ2-2	CASSHSIDGGSGELFF
TRBV5-1	TRBJ1-1	CASSFRDRIAEAFF
TRBV24-1	TRBJ2-1	CATSDDRVNEQFF
TRBV20-1	TRBJ2-3	CSAQKQADTQYF
TRBV7-2	TRBJ2-1	CASRGLTISYNEQFF
TRBV5-1	TRBJ1-2	CASSLGTALDYGYTF
TRBV7-2	TRBJ2-4	CASRAEPLAKNIQYF
TRBV11-2	TRBJ2-1	CASSFFGGPPTPYNEQFF
TRBV20-1	TRBJ2-7	CSARAPLSGASSYEQYF
TRBV28	TRBJ1-2	CASSSPGQGSHGYTF
TRBV11-2	TRBJ2-2	CASSMVPPPGELFF
TRBV18	TRBJ2-3	CASSPDTGADTQYF
TRBV20-1	TRBJ2-3	CSARPVAGPSTDTQYF